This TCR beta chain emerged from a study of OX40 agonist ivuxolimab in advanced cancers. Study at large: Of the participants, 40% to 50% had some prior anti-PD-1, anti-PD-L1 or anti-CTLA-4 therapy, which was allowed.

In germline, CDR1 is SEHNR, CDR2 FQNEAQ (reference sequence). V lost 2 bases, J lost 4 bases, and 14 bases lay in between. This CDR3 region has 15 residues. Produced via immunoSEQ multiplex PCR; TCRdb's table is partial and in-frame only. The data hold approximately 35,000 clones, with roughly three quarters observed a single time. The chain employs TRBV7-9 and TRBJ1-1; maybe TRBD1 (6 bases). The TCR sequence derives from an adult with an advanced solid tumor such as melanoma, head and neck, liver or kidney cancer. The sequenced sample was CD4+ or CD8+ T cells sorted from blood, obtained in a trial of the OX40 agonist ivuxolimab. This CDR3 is CASSLLGGGGTEAFF. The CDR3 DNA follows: TGTGCCAGCAGCTTATTGGGGGGCGGAGGCACTGAAGCTTTCTTT.